One and the same sample provided the 4 T cell receptor beta chains below, sequenced in a study of blood T cells in healthy people across ages. Together with a sample-barcoded 5' primer, a J-beta primer mix was included in a second PCR lasting about 7 to 12 cycles. MiXCR, applied by TCRdb to the 5' RACE reads, yields one record per CDR3 protein. The profile covers about 800,000 distinct CDR3 sequences, with more than 45% appearing a single time and approximately 21% taken by the ten largest. Sequencing used blood. Receptor source: a man aged 25-45 years in good health.

This CDR3 is CASSQGTSGQETQYF. The CDR3 nucleotides are TGCGCCAGCAGCCAAGGGACTAGCGGACAAGAGACCCAGTACTTC. The chain has TRBV4-3 and TRBJ2-5, with 10 nucleotides matching TRBD2. V lost 1 base, J lost 2 bases, and 1 base stayed unmatched. The germline V gene has CDR1 LGHNA and CDR2 YSLEER. The CDR3 sequence is 15 residues long.

This chain joins TRBV6-5 and TRBJ1-2; the match to TRBD1 covers 8 bases. V lost 6 bases and J lost 9; bases outside the gene matches: 9. The CDR3 has 13 amino acids. Germline lookup yields CDR1 MNHEY and CDR2 SVGAGI. The DNA for the CDR3 is TGTGCCAGCAGCTTCGACAGGGGAGTGAGCTACACCTTC. Translating gives CASSFDRGVSYTF.

This chain joins TRBV20-1 and TRBJ2-3, with TRBD1 matching 8 bases. Germline V CDR1 and CDR2: DFQATT, SNEGSKA (reference sequence). This CDR3 spans 15 amino acids. V lost 6 bases and J lost 6; bases outside the gene matches: 14. CDR3 sequence reads: CSAVDPGGAADTQYF. The CDR3, as DNA: TGCAGTGCCGTAGATCCAGGGGGCGCGGCCGATACGCAGTATTTT.

About this clonotype itself: One end of the junction fails to match germline, which may point to a read error. The chain uses TRBV10-3 and TRBJ2-3; D unresolved. This CDR3 has 16 residues. Germline lookup yields CDR1 ENHRY and CDR2 SYGVKD. CDR3 coding DNA: TGTGCCACCAGTAGTCCCGTCCGGCTAGGCACAGATACGCAGTATTTT. Its translation is CATSSPVRLGTDTQYF.